Below, 17 T cell receptor beta chains from the same sample are listed, as sequenced in a study of cytomegalovirus exposure and HLA in healthy donors. Both 60 Vbeta primers and 13 Jbeta primers went into the PCR. Using immunoSEQ multiplex PCR, the repertoire was profiled, and TCRdb retains in-frame clones only, with some absent. This repertoire includes around 57,000 clones. Sequenced material: PBMCs. The receptors here all came from a woman in her forties or fifties in good health and CMV-seropositive.

The chain employs TRBV7-2 and TRBJ2-4; 8 bases map to TRBD1. This CDR3 contains 16 residues. V shed 4 bases, J shed 0 bases, and the junction held 5 bases outside the gene matches. The germline gives CDR1 SGHTA, CDR2 FQGNSA. CDR3 coding DNA: TGTGCCAGCAGCTCCGGACAGGGACTAGCCAAAAACATTCAGTACTTC. As protein: CASSSGQGLAKNIQYF.

The chain uses TRBV12-5 and TRBJ2-2; 7 nucleotides line up with TRBD1. This CDR3 comprises 13 residues. Trimming at V came to 1 base and at J to 7 bases, leaving 0 bases not matched to a gene. Looked up from germline, CDR1 is LGHNT and CDR2 is FRNRAP. As DNA, the CDR3 is TGTGCTAGTGGTTTGGGACAGGGCGGGGAGCTGTTTTTT. This gives the protein CASGLGQGGELFF.

This sequence joins TRBV27 and TRBJ2-1, with TRBD2 matching 15 bases. The V and J ends lost 8 bases and 7 bases, in that order; junction bases with no gene match: 9. This CDR3 contains 16 residues. The germline V gene encodes CDR1 MNHEY and CDR2 SMNVEV (reference sequence). The CDR3 protein is CASAELGLAGGNEQFF. The CDR3 bases are TGTGCCAGCGCCGAACTGGGACTAGCGGGAGGAAATGAGCAGTTCTTC.

The V and J genes are TRBV7-2 and TRBJ2-3; 10 positions match TRBD2. The CDR3 extends over 19 amino acids. The germline gives CDR1 SGHTA, CDR2 FQGNSA. J gave up 5 bases and V 1 base, and 15 bases lay outside the gene matches. CDR3 region: CASSLVYIPLAGDGDTQYF. Written as DNA, the CDR3 is TGTGCCAGCAGCTTAGTGTATATCCCCCTAGCGGGAGATGGAGATACGCAGTATTTT.

The V gene is TRBV5-6, the J gene TRBJ2-1, with 7 bases identical to TRBD1. The germline CDR1 and CDR2 sequences are SGHDT and YYEEEE. The CDR3 has 16 amino acids. J gave up 1 base and V 0 bases, and 4 bases lay outside the gene matches. CDR3 amino acids: CASSLVQGESYNEQFF. The CDR3 DNA reads TGTGCCAGCAGCTTGGTGCAGGGGGAATCCTACAATGAGCAGTTCTTC.

This chain links TRBV5-1 with TRBJ2-1; 7 bases are a match to TRBD2. In germline, CDR1 is SGHRS, CDR2 YFSETQ. V lost 2 bases and J lost 1; bases outside the gene matches: 6. CDR3 size: 16 residues. The CDR3 coding sequence is TGCGCCAGCAGCTTTCAGGGAGGGAGTTCCTACAATGAGCAGTTCTTC. As protein: CASSFQGGSSYNEQFF.

This rearrangement joins TRBV29-1 to TRBJ2-7, with 7 nucleotides matching TRBD1. CDR3 length: 14 residues. The J segment lost 0 bases and the V segment lost 5 bases, leaving 7 bases of the junction unmatched. Germline lookup yields CDR1 SQVTM and CDR2 ANQGSEA. CDR3 sequence: CSVSLGQNSYEQYF. In DNA form, the CDR3 reads TGCAGCGTTAGCCTGGGACAGAACTCCTACGAGCAGTACTTC.

This chain connects TRBV28 to TRBJ2-5; possible D gene TRBD1, 5 bases. The J call may be incorrect, as the DNA end agrees better with TRBJ2-7. Germline V gene data show CDR1 as MDHEN and CDR2 as SYDVKM. CDR3 size: 15 residues. CDR3 sequence reads: CASSPRTPTNYEQYF. The CDR3 bases are TGTGCCAGCAGCCCCCGGACACCAACTAACTACGAGCAGTACTTC.

The chain has TRBV19 and TRBJ2-3; D gene ambiguous. Trimming cost V 3 bases and J 1 base, with 14 bases left between them. Germline values: CDR1 LNHDA, CDR2 SQIVND (reference sequence). The CDR3 is 16 residues long. The CDR3 here is CASSIWHSLGTDTQYF. CDR3 nucleotide sequence: TGTGCCAGTAGTATTTGGCATTCGTTGGGCACAGATACGCAGTATTTT.

This chain connects TRBV5-6 to TRBJ2-5, with TRBD2 identical over 8 bases. The J call may be in error: the DNA end matches TRBJ2-7 better. This CDR3 contains 14 residues. Germline V gene lookup returns CDR1 SGHDT and CDR2 YYEEEE. The CDR3 DNA reads as TGTGCCAGCAGCCCGGGGGGGGACGGCTACGAGCAGTACTTC. Protein product: CASSPGGDGYEQYF.

This chain uses TRBV28 with TRBJ1-4, with 8 bases lining up with TRBD1. V dropped 2 bases and J dropped 5; count of bases not matched to a gene: 7. Germline values: CDR1 MDHEN, CDR2 SYDVKM. The CDR3 loop spans 16 amino acids. The CDR3 here is CASSLRSGGRNEKLFF. The CDR3 DNA is TGTGCCAGCAGTTTACGATCAGGGGGCAGGAATGAAAAACTGTTTTTT.

The chain employs TRBV18 and TRBJ1-2; TRBD1 matches 8 bases. V lost 5 bases to trimming and J lost 6 bases; unmatched junction nucleotides: 14. The germline CDR1 and CDR2 sequences are KGHSH and LQKENI. The CDR3 is made up of 16 amino acids. For the CDR3, the DNA is TGTGCCAGCTCATTGGGACAGGCCAACGCTGGTAATGGCTACACCTTC. Its translation: CASSLGQANAGNGYTF.

The gene calls are TRBV6-1 and TRBJ2-4, with TRBD2 matching 7 bases. V trimming: 4 bases; J trimming: 1 base; junction bases outside the gene matches: 13. Per germline, CDR1 MNHNS and CDR2 SASEGT. The CDR3 extends over 18 amino acids. The CDR3 bases are TGTGCCAGCAGTGCCCGCGCGTCGGGGGGAATTGCCAAAAACATTCAGTACTTC. This translates into CASSARASGGIAKNIQYF.

The chain employs TRBV19 and TRBJ1-5; the match to TRBD1 covers 7 bases. V shed 6 bases and J 0 bases; nucleotides not matched to a gene: 5. The CDR3 contains 15 residues. CDR1 is LNHDA and CDR2 is SQIVND in the germline V gene (reference sequence). DNA for the CDR3: TGTGCCAGTAGCCCGGGACAGACTAGCAATCAGCCCCAGCATTTT. Protein sequence: CASSPGQTSNQPQHF. The variable domain in full, with the rest retrieved from reference TRBV19 and TRBJ1-5, is DGGITQSPKYLFRKEGQNVTLSCEQNLNHDAMYWYRQDPGQGLRLIYYSQIVNDFQKGDIAEGYSVSREKKESFPLTVTSAQKNPTAFYLCASSPGQTSNQPQHFGDGTRLSIL.

The chain employs TRBV11-2 and TRBJ2-7; 9 bases align to TRBD1. The ends lost 5 bases at V and 4 bases at J; junction bases unmatched: 9. This CDR3 is 15 amino acids long. Germline CDR1 and CDR2: SGHAT and FQNNGV. CDR3 nucleotides: TGTGCCAGCAGCAGGGAAGGGACAGGGAAATACGAGCAGTACTTC. Residues: CASSREGTGKYEQYF.

This chain links TRBV27 with TRBJ1-5, with 9 bases that match TRBD1. Germline-derived CDR1 and CDR2 are MNHEY and SMNVEV (reference sequence). CDR3 size: 18 residues. Trimming cost V 5 bases and J 2 bases; bases outside gene matches: 13. CDR3 in amino acids: CASSGPGQGVAGNQPQHF. The CDR3 DNA reads as TGTGCCAGCAGTGGTCCGGGACAGGGAGTCGCGGGCAATCAGCCCCAGCATTTT.

The chain couples TRBV19 to TRBJ1-2; TRBD1 might be the D (5 bases). The CDR3 has 15 residues. Trimming cost V 4 bases and J 14 bases, with 26 bases left between them. Germline loops: CDR1 LNHDA, CDR2 SQIVND (reference sequence). The CDR3 DNA sequence: TGTGCCAGTAGTACCACAGGAGCCTTAGTGAGGAGTGTGACCTTC. Protein product: CASSTTGALVRSVTF.